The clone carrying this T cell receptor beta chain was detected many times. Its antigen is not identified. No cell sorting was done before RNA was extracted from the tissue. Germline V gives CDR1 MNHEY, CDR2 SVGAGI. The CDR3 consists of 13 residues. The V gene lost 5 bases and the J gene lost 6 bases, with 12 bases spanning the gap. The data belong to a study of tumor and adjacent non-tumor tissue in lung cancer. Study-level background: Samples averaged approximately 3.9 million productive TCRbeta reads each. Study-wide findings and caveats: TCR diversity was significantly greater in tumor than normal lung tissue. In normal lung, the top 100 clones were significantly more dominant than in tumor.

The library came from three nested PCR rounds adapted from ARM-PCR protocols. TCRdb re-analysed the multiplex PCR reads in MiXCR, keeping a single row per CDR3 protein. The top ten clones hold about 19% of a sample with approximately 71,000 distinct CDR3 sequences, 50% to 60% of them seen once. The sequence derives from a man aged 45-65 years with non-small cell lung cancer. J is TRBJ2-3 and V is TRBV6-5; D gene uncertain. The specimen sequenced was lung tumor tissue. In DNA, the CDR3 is TGTGCCAGCAGTCGCCGGATCTTGGATACGCAGTATTTT. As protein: CASSRRILDTQYF.